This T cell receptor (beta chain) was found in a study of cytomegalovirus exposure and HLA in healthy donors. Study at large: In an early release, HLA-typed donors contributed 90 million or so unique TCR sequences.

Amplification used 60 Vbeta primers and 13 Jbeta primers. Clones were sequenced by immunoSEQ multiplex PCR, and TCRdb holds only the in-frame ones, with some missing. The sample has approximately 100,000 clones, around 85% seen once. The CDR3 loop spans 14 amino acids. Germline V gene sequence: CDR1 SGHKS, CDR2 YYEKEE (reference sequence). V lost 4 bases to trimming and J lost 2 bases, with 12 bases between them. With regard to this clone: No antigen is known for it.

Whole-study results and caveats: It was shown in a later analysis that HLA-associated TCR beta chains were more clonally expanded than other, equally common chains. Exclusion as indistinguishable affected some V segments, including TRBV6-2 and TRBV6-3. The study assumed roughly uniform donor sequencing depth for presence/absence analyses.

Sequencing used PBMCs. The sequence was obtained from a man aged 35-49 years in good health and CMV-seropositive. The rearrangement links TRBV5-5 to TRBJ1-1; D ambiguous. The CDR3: CASSRGGSNTEAFF. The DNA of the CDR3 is TGTGCCAGCAGCCGTGGAGGTAGCAACACTGAAGCTTTCTTT.